These 10 T cell receptor beta chains originate from one sample sequenced in a study of T cells in Graves' hyperthyroidism and ophthalmopathy. RNA transcripts served as the template for amplifying TCR beta CDR3 regions. The HTBI primer set drove a first-round RT-PCR of the TCR CDR3. One entry per CDR3 protein results from TCRdb running MiXCR on the multiplex PCR reads. The sample includes about 700,000 distinct CDR3 sequences, 14% of them seen just once. The sample taken for sequencing was blood. The receptors come from a woman under 30 with Graves' hyperthyroidism.

V usage is TRBV7-2 and J usage is TRBJ2-2; D could derive from TRBD1 or TRBD2 (6 bases each). The CDR3 is 13 residues long. Germline V gives CDR1 SGHTA, CDR2 FQGNSA. The V end was cut by 6 bases, the J end by 4 bases, with 9 bases between. CDR3 residues: CASSGGRTGELFF. In DNA, the CDR3 is TGTGCCAGCAGTGGGGGGCGCACCGGGGAGCTGTTTTTT. Variable domain in full (rest from reference TRBV7-2 and TRBJ2-2): GAGVSQSPSNKVTEKGKDVELRCDPISGHTALYWYRQSLGQGLEFLIYFQGNSAPDKSGLPSDRFSAERTGGSVSTLTIQRTQQEDSAVYLCASSGGRTGELFFGEGSRLTVL.

The V gene is TRBV15, the J gene TRBJ2-1, with 10 positions matching TRBD2. V shed 1 base and J 0 bases; nucleotides not matched to a gene: 6. CDR1 is LNHNV and CDR2 is YYDKDF in the germline V gene (reference sequence). The CDR3 covers 18 residues. CDR3 DNA sequence: TGTGCCACCAGCAGAGGGCTAGCGGGAGAGTACTCCTACAATGAGCAGTTCTTC. Translated, it gives CATSRGLAGEYSYNEQFF.

The chain joins TRBV4-3 to TRBJ1-4; no firm D call. The V and J ends lost 4 bases and 4 bases respectively, with 13 bases between them. This CDR3 has 15 residues. Germline CDR1 reads LGHNA; CDR2 reads YSLEER. CDR3 in DNA: TGCGCCAGCAGCCCCCCCGGGTCCTATAATGAAAAACTGTTTTTT. Translating it yields CASSPPGSYNEKLFF.

This clonotype was detected many times. The chain carries TRBV2 and TRBJ2-7; D is possibly TRBD1 (5 bases). CDR1 is SNHLY, CDR2 FYNNEI, per germline. V was shortened by 6 bases and J by 6 bases, with 18 bases between the two germline ends. The CDR3 runs 14 residues. CDR3 amino acids: CASSPGKGASEQYF. CDR3 in DNA: TGTGCCAGCAGCCCAGGGAAAGGGGCCTCCGAGCAGTACTTC.

The CDR3: CSVLGHEGYGYTF. CDR3 in DNA: TGCAGCGTTCTGGGGCACGAGGGGTATGGCTACACCTTC. The chain is built from TRBV29-1 and TRBJ1-2, with a weak D call TRBD1 (5 bases). CDR1 and CDR2 (germline): SQVTM, ANQGSEA. This CDR3 region has 13 residues. V was cut by 5 bases and J by 5 bases, with 15 bases left in between. The full variable domain, with the rest looked up from reference TRBV29-1 and TRBJ1-2, is SAVISQKPSRDICQRGTSLTIQCQVDSQVTMMFWYRQQPGQSLTLIATANQGSEATYESGFVIDKFPISRPNLTFSTLTVSNMSPEDSSIYLCSVLGHEGYGYTFGSGTRLTVV.

The sample holds many counts of this clonotype. V is TRBV7-3 and J is TRBJ2-1; a possible D gene is TRBD2 (5 bases). Between the trimmed V and J ends, which lost 3 bases and 0 bases, there was a span of 12 bases. CDR3 size: 16 residues. The germline gives CDR1 SGHTA, CDR2 FQGTGA. CDR3: CASSLSGLNSYNEQFF. For the CDR3, the DNA is TGTGCCAGCAGCTTGAGTGGACTTAACTCCTACAATGAGCAGTTCTTC.

This clonotype was observed a few times. V and J are TRBV5-1 and TRBJ2-1, with D hard to call. Germline V CDR1 and CDR2: SGHRS, YFSETQ. Trimming cost V 6 bases and J 8 bases, with 6 bases left between them. The CDR3 contains 10 residues. CDR3 in DNA: TGCGCCAGCAAGGTTGATGAGCAGTTCTTC. As protein: CASKVDEQFF.

This clonotype was seen only a few times. The chain employs TRBV7-6 and TRBJ1-1, with D maybe TRBD1 (6 bases). CDR1 and CDR2 (germline): SGHVS, FNYEAQ. There are 13 residues in the CDR3. The V and J ends lost 5 bases and 10 bases respectively, with 17 bases between them. CDR3 sequence: CASSPAGGAGAFF. The CDR3 DNA follows: TGTGCCAGCAGCCCAGCTGGGGGCGCGGGAGCTTTCTTT.

This clonotype was counted ten times or more. As DNA, the CDR3 is TGTGCCAGCAGCTTCGGACTAACCTACGAGCAGTACTTC. It encodes CASSFGLTYEQYF. J is TRBJ2-7 and V is TRBV7-2, with D perhaps matching TRBD2 (6 bases). This CDR3 comprises 13 residues. Germline V CDR1 and CDR2: SGHTA, FQGNSA. Trimming left V 3 bases short and J 2 bases short, with 8 bases between. Full variable domain (rest looked up from reference TRBV7-2 and TRBJ2-7): GAGVSQSPSNKVTEKGKDVELRCDPISGHTALYWYRQSLGQGLEFLIYFQGNSAPDKSGLPSDRFSAERTGGSVSTLTIQRTQQEDSAVYLCASSFGLTYEQYFGPGTRLTVT.

The chain combines TRBV29-1 with TRBJ2-7; no reliable D call. The CDR3 is 12 residues long. Trimming removed 6 bases from V and 2 bases from J, with 11 bases in between. The germline CDR1 and CDR2 sequences are SQVTM and ANQGSEA. The CDR3 sequence: CSVSTVAYEQYF. The DNA for the CDR3 is TGCAGCGTCTCGACGGTAGCCTACGAGCAGTACTTC.